The 7 T cell receptor beta chains below come from one sample, sequenced in a study of vaccination and CD4 T cells after COVID-19. Antigens of these TCRs are unknown. Described treatment: roughly 10-day PBMC culture with coronavirus spike peptide pools or control peptides (ViraFEST assay). Ahead of the COVID-19 pandemic (2011-2018), the CD4+ T cells of the unexposed donor were collected. Sequenced with the Oncomine TCR Beta short-read assay was DNA taken from cultured CD4+ T cells. TCRdb processed the PCR reads anew with MiXCR; each CDR3 protein has one entry. The table has about 9,400 distinct CDR3 sequences, about half seen once. Sample: CD4+ T cells from blood, cultured in vitro. These receptors were obtained from a human donor in good health.

The J gene is TRBJ2-3, the V gene TRBV20-1; 9 positions match TRBD2. CDR3 length: 12 amino acids. In germline, CDR1 is DFQATT, CDR2 SNEGSKA (reference sequence). V lost 0 bases, J lost 14 bases, and 6 bases stayed unmatched. CDR3 sequence reads: CSARDALAGSYF. As DNA, the CDR3 is TGCAGTGCTAGAGATGCGCTAGCGGGGTCGTATTTT.

This clonotype came up a few times. This chain uses TRBV19 with TRBJ2-2; 7 nucleotides line up with TRBD1. The CDR3 consists of 13 residues. CDR1 is LNHDA, CDR2 SQIVND, per germline (reference sequence). The CDR3 DNA is TGTGCTTCACAGGGGCTGGGCACCGGGGAGCTGTTTTTT. Protein: CASQGLGTGELFF.

This clonotype was picked up one time. This chain uses TRBV30 with TRBJ1-6, with no clear D. Germline assignment: CDR1 GTSNPN and CDR2 SVGIG (reference sequence). This CDR3 has 16 amino acids. Trimming removed 0 bases from V and 11 bases from J, with 20 bases in between. The CDR3 protein is CAWSVNSGLRGTPLHF. In DNA form, the CDR3 reads TGTGCCTGGAGTGTCAACTCCGGGCTCCGAGGGACACCCCTCCACTTT.

This chain connects TRBV6-5 to TRBJ2-3; 13 bases align to TRBD2. Germline CDR1 is MNHEY and CDR2 is SVGAGI. The trim removed 2 bases at V and 1 base at J, leaving 3 bases unmatched. The CDR3 contains 17 residues. This CDR3 is CASSYATSGGRTDTQYF. CDR3 nucleotides: TGTGCCAGCAGTTACGCGACTAGCGGGGGGCGCACAGATACGCAGTATTTT.

The V and J genes are TRBV7-2 and TRBJ1-1; 7 bases fit TRBD1. Germline-derived CDR1 and CDR2 are SGHTA and FQGNSA. V trimming: 1 base; J trimming: 5 bases; junction bases outside the gene matches: 7. The CDR3 is 15 amino acids. CDR3 nucleotide sequence: TGTGCCAGCAGCTTAGGATCAGGGGGATGGACTGAAGCTTTCTTT. This gives the protein CASSLGSGGWTEAFF.

Only a few counts were recorded for this clonotype. The chain joins TRBV6-1 to TRBJ2-2, with D tentatively TRBD1 or TRBD2 (7 bases each). The CDR3 covers 17 residues. Trimming left V 1 base short and J 2 bases short, with 14 bases between. Germline-derived CDR1 and CDR2 are MNHNS and SASEGT. The CDR3 here is CASSEGRGTVNTGELFF. The DNA of the CDR3 is TGTGCCAGCAGTGAAGGGCGGGGGACAGTTAACACCGGGGAGCTGTTTTTT.

This clonotype has just a few counts. The V and J genes are TRBV19 and TRBJ2-5, with 7 bases identical to TRBD1. The V and J ends lost 3 bases and 2 bases, in that order; junction bases with no gene match: 3. This CDR3 contains 14 residues. CDR1 is LNHDA, CDR2 SQIVND, per germline (reference sequence). The CDR3 loop reads CASSISRGQETQYF. The CDR3 DNA is TGTGCCAGTAGTATTTCCAGGGGGCAAGAGACCCAGTACTTC.